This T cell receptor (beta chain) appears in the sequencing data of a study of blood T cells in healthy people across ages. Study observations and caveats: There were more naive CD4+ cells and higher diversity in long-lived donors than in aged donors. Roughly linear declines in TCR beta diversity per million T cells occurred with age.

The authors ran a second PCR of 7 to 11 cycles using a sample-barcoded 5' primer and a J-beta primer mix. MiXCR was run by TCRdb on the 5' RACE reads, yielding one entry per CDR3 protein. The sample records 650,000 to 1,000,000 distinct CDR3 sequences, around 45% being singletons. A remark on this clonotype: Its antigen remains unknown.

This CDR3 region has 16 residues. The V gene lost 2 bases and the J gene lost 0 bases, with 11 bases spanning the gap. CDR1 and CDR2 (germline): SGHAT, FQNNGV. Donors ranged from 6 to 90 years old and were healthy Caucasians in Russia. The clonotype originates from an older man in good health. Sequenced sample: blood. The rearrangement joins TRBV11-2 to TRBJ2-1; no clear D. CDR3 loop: CASSLFARSSYNEQFF. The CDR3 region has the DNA TGTGCCAGCAGCTTATTCGCACGGAGCTCCTACAATGAGCAGTTCTTC.